This paragraph covers one T cell receptor beta chain sequence. V dropped 5 bases and J dropped 8 bases, with 13 bases sitting between them. Germline CDR1 and CDR2: LGHDT and YNNKEL (reference sequence). The CDR3 covers 13 residues. This specimen comes from a study of blood T cell repertoires in COVID-19. Original processing methods: Reference gene primers were amplified, and this amplification served to estimate nucleated cell counts. Clones were sequenced by immunoSEQ multiplex PCR, and TCRdb holds only the in-frame ones, with some missing. V and J calls and clone size are those listed in that table; D and trimming were worked out from the DNA. This sample yields 60,000 to 85,000 clones, of which about four fifths are seen a single time; 5% to 6.5% belongs to the top ten.

The chain uses TRBV3-1 (or the pseudogene TRBV3-2) and TRBJ2-4; unclear D gene. This TCR was recovered from a woman in her sixties with acute or convalescent COVID-19. Specimen: peripheral blood. In DNA, the CDR3 is TGTGCCAGCAGCGGGTCCGGTGGGCACATTCAGTACTTC. It specifies CASSGSGGHIQYF.